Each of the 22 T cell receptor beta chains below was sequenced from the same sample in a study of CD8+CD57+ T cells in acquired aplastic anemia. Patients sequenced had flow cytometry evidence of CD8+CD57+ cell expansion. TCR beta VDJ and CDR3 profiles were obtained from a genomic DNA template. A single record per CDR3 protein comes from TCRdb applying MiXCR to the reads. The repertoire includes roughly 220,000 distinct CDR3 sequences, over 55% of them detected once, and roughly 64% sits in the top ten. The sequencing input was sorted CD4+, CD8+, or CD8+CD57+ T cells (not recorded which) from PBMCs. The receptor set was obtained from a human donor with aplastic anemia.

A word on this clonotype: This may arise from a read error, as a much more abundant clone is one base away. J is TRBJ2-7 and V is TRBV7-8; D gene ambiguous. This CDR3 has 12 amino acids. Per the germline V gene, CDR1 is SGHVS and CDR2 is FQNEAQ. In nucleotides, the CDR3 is TGTGCCAGCAGCTTAAGGTCCTACGAGCGGTACTTC. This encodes CASSLRSYERYF. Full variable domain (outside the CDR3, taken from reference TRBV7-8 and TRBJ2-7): GAGVSQSPRYKVAKRGQDVALRCDPISGHVSLFWYQQALGQGPEFLTYFQNEAQLDKSGLPSDRFFAERPEGSVSTLKIQRTQQEDSAVYLCASSLRSYERYFGPGTRLTVT.

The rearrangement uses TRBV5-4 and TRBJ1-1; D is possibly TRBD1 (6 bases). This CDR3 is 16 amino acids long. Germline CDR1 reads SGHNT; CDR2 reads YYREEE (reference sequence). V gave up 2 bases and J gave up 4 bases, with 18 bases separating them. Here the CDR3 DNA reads TGTGCCAGCAGCTTACTCGGCAGGGGTAGTGGCACTGAAGCTTTCTTT. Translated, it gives CASSLLGRGSGTEAFF.

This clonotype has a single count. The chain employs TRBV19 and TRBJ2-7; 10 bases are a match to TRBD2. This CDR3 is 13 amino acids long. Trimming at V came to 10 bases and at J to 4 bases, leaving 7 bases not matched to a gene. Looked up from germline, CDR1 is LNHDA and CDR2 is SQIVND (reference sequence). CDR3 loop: CAIDGTSEYEQYF. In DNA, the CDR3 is TGTGCCATAGACGGGACTAGCGAATACGAGCAGTACTTC.

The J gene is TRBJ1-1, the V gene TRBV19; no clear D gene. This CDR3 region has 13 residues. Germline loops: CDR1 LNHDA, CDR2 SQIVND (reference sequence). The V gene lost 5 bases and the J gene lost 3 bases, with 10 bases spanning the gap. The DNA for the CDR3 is TGTGCCAGTAGTTCGAGGAGGTACACTGAAGCTTTCTTT. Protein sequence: CASSSRRYTEAFF.

The DNA for the CDR3 is TGTGCCATCAGGACAAATTCTGAAGCTTTCTTT. Translated, it gives CAIRTNSEAFF. The J gene is TRBJ1-1, the V gene TRBV10-3; D is undetermined. Deletions cut 6 bases from V and 6 bases from J, with 8 bases between. Germline CDR1 ENHRY, CDR2 SYGVKD. The CDR3 contains 11 residues.

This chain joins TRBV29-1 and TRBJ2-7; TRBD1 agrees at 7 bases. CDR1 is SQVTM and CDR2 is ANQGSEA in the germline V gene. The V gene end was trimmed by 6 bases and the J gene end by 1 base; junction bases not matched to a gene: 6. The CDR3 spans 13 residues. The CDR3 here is CSVTTGISYEQYF. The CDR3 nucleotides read TGCAGCGTCACGACAGGGATTTCCTACGAGCAGTACTTC.

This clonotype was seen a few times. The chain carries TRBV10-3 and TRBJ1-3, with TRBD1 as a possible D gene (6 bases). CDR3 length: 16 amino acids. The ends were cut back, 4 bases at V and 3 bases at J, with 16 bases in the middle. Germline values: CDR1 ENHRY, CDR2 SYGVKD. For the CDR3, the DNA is TGTGCCATCAGTGCCACCGGGACAAACTATGGAAACACCATATATTTT. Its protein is CAISATGTNYGNTIYF.

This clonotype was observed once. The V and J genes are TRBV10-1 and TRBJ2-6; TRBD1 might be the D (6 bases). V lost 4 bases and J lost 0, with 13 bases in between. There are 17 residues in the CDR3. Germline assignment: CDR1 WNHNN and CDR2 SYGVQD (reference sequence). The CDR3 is CASSGTDNISGANVLTF. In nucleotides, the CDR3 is TGCGCCAGCAGTGGGACAGACAACATCTCTGGGGCCAACGTCCTGACTTTC.

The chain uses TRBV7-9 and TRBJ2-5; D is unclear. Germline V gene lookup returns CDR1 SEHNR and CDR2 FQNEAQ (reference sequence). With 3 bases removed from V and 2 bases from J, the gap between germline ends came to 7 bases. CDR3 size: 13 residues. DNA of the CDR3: TGTGCCAGCAGCTTCCCAGGACAAGAGACCCAGTACTTC. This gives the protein CASSFPGQETQYF.

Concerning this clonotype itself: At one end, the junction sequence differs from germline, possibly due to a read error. The DNA for the CDR3 is TGCGCCAGCAGCCAGGCTCAGACCCAGTACTTC. It specifies CASSQAQTQYF. The chain recombines TRBV14 with TRBJ2-5; D unclear. The germline gives CDR1 SGHDN, CDR2 FVKESK. CDR3 length equals 11 residues.

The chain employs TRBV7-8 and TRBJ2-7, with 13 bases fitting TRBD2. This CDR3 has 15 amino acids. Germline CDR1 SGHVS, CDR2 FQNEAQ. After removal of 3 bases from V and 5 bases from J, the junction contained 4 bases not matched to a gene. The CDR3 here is CASSLGTSGAHEQYF. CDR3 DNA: TGTGCCAGCAGCTTGGGGACTAGCGGGGCCCACGAGCAGTACTTC.

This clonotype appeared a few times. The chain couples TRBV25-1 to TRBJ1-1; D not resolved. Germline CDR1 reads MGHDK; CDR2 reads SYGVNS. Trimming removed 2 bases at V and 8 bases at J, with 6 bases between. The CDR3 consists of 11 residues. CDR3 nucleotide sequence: TGTGCCAGCAGTGAAAACAGCGAAGCTTTCTTT. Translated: CASSENSEAFF. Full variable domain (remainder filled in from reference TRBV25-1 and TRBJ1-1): EADIYQTPRYLVIGTGKKITLECSQTMGHDKMYWYQQDPGMELHLIHYSYGVNSTEKGDLSSESTVSRIRTEHFPLTLESARPSHTSQYLCASSENSEAFFGQGTRLTVV.

CDR3 amino acids: CASSPRTGTTEAFF. In nucleotides, the CDR3 is TGTGCCAGCAGCCCTAGGACAGGGACTACTGAAGCTTTCTTT. The rearrangement joins TRBV7-9 to TRBJ1-1; 8 bases match TRBD1. The junction had 7 bases not matched to a gene; V was cut back by 5 bases and J by 5 bases. The CDR3 spans 14 residues. The germline V gene has CDR1 SEHNR and CDR2 FQNEAQ (reference sequence).

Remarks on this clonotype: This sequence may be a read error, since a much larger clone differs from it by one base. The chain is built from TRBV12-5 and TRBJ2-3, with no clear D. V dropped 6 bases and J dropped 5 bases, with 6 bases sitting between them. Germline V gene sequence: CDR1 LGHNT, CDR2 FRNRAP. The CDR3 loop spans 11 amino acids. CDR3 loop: CASGLIDTQYF. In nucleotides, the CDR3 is TGTGCTAGTGGACTCATAGATACGCAGTATTTT.

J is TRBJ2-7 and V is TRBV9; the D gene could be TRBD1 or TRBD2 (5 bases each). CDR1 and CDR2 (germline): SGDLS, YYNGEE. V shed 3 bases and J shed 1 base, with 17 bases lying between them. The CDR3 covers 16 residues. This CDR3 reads CASSASPTGASYEQYF. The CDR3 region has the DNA TGTGCCAGCAGCGCTAGCCCTACTGGGGCTTCCTACGAGCAGTACTTC.

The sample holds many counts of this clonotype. For the CDR3, the DNA is TGTGCCAGCAGAGGGGACATCTACGCGAACACCGGGGAGCTGTTTTTT. The encoded protein is CASRGDIYANTGELFF. The V call is TRBV2, the J call TRBJ2-2; the D gene is possibly TRBD1 (6 bases). The V gene's germline CDR1 is SNHLY and CDR2 FYNNEI. This CDR3 contains 16 residues. The V end was cut by 6 bases, the J end by 0 bases, with 14 bases between.

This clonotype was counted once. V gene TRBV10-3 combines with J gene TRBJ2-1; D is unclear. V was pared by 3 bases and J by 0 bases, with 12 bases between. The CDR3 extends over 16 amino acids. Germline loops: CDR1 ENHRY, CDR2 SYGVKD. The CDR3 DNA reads TGTGCCATCAGTGATAAGCACATGAGCTCCTACAATGAGCAGTTCTTC. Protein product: CAISDKHMSSYNEQFF.

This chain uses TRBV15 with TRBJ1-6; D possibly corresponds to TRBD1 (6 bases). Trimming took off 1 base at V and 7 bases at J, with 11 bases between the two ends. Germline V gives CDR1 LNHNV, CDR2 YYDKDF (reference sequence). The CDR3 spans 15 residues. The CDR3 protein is CATSRGGTTNSPLHF. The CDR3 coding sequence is TGTGCCACCAGCAGAGGAGGGACAACGAATTCACCCCTCCACTTT.

The CDR3 DNA sequence: TGCAGTGCTAGAGAGCCCGTTTGGGCGGGGGGGGAGGATACGCAGTATTTT. Translated, it gives CSAREPVWAGGEDTQYF. The genes are TRBV20-1 and TRBJ2-3, with 9 bases identical to TRBD2. Germline V gene sequence: CDR1 DFQATT, CDR2 SNEGSKA (reference sequence). There are 17 residues in the CDR3. The ends lost 0 bases at V and 6 bases at J; junction bases unmatched: 13.

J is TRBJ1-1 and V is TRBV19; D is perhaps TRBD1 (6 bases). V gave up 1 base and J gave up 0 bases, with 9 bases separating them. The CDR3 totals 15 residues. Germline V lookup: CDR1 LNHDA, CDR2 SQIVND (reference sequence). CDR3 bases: TGTGCCAGTAGTATAGGCCAGGGGTTGAACACTGAAGCTTTCTTT. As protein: CASSIGQGLNTEAFF.

The CDR3 DNA follows: TGTGCCAGCAGCGTAGACGGGCCTTCCACTGAAGCTTTCTTT. It codes for CASSVDGPSTEAFF. The chain links TRBV9 to TRBJ1-1, with D hard to call. The CDR3 sequence is 14 residues long. Trimming removed 0 bases from V and 4 bases from J, with 10 bases in between. Germline CDR1 reads SGDLS; CDR2 reads YYNGEE. The variable domain in full, with the rest retrieved from reference TRBV9 and TRBJ1-1, is DSGVTQTPKHLITATGQRVTLRCSPRSGDLSVYWYQQSLDQGLQFLIQYYNGEERAKGNILERFSAQQFPDLHSELNLSSLELGDSALYFCASSVDGPSTEAFFGQGTRLTVV.

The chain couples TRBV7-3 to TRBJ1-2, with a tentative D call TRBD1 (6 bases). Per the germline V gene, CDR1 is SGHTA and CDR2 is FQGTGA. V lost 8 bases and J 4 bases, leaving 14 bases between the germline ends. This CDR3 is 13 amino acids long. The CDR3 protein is CASGEGGTYGYTF. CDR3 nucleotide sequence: TGTGCCAGCGGCGAGGGGGGAACCTATGGCTACACCTTC.